A single sample gave rise to the 21 T cell receptor beta chains below, sequenced in a study of tumor and adjacent non-tumor tissue in lung cancer. A modified ARM-PCR protocol with three rounds of nested PCR amplified TCRbeta. TCRdb passed the multiplex PCR reads through MiXCR, listing each CDR3 protein once. Of fewer than 85,000 distinct CDR3 sequences listed, around four fifths are singletons. This sample's RNA came from whole unsorted tissue. Input material: lung tumor tissue. Receptors were obtained from a man aged 55 to 70 with non-small cell lung cancer.

Comments on this clonotype: A junction end diverges from the germline sequence, so it may reflect a read error. The V and J genes are TRBV11-3 and TRBJ2-5, with 9 bases that match TRBD2. The CDR3 contains 14 residues. CDR1 is SGHNT and CDR2 is YENEEA in the germline V gene. The CDR3 DNA sequence: TGTGCCAGCAGCCCTAGCGGGGCCTGGGAGACCCTGTTCTTC. Protein: CASSPSGAWETLFF.

Note on this clonotype: Mismatch with germline at one junction end may stem from a read error. The J gene is TRBJ2-5, the V gene TRBV5-6; 8 bases line up with TRBD2. Germline V gene data show CDR1 as SGHDT and CDR2 as YYEEEE. There are 15 residues in the CDR3. The CDR3 is CASSRSGLVEETQYF. The DNA for the CDR3 is TGTGCCAGCAGCCGATCGGGACTAGTGGAAGAGACCCAATACTTC.

A note on this clonotype: The missing conserved phenylalanine or tryptophan at the end of this CDR3 makes a read error likely. V gene TRBV11-2 combines with J gene TRBJ1-2, with D perhaps matching TRBD1 (6 bases). This CDR3 spans 13 amino acids. CDR1 is SGHAT and CDR2 is FQNNGV in the germline V gene. Here the CDR3 reads CDSSQTGTKGYTL. In DNA form, the CDR3 reads TGTGACAGCAGTCAGACAGGCACTAAGGGCTACACCTTA.

Comment on this clonotype: A single base separates this from a much larger clone, so it may be a read error. The gene calls are TRBV5-6 and TRBJ2-3; a weak D match, TRBD2 (5 bases). V was pared by 4 bases and J by 0 bases, with 12 bases between. The V gene's germline CDR1 is SGHDT and CDR2 YYEEEE. The CDR3 spans 15 residues. CDR3 protein: CASSPAGGSTDTQYF. CDR3 nucleotide sequence: TGTGCCAGCAGCCCCGCCGGAGGAAGCACAGATACGCAGTATTTT. The entire variable domain, with the rest obtained from reference TRBV5-6 and TRBJ2-3, is as follows: DAGVTQSPTHLIKTRGQQVTLRCSPKSGHDTVSWYQQALGQGPQFIFQYYEEEERQRGNFPDRFSGHQFPNYSSELNVNALLLGDSALYLCASSPAGGSTDTQYFGPGTRLTVL.

Points on this clonotype: The germline gene is not matched at one end of the junction; a read error may be the cause. The genes are TRBV6-5 and TRBJ1-1; D is perhaps TRBD1 (5 bases). The germline CDR1 and CDR2 sequences are MNHEY and SVGAGI. This CDR3 spans 15 amino acids. The CDR3 loop reads CASSYSRRSGAETIF. In DNA, the CDR3 is TGTGCCAGCAGTTACTCCCGCAGGAGTGGGGCTGAAACTATCTTT.

This clonotype showed up many times. This sequence joins TRBV28 and TRBJ2-7, with D maybe TRBD1 (6 bases). The CDR3 has 15 residues. The germline V and J ends were trimmed by 6 bases and 2 bases, with 17 bases remaining between them. CDR1 and CDR2 from the germline V gene are MDHEN and SYDVKM. The CDR3 DNA sequence: TGTGCCAGCAGCGACTTGGGACACATACCCTACGAGCAGTACTTC. Its protein is CASSDLGHIPYEQYF.

On this clonotype itself: The final CDR3 position lacks the conserved phenylalanine or tryptophan, pointing to a likely read error. The chain employs TRBV6-5 and TRBJ2-7; weak D call: TRBD1 (5 bases). The CDR3 runs 15 residues. Per germline, CDR1 MNHEY and CDR2 SVGAGI. The V end was cut by 2 bases, the J end by 4 bases, with 15 bases between. CDR3 bases: TGTGCCAGCAGTTACGGGGCTGGGCAGCTTTACGAGCAGTACTCC. The encoded protein is CASSYGAGQLYEQYS.

Turning to this clonotype: Likely a read error: the CDR3 ends without its conserved phenylalanine or tryptophan. This chain links TRBV2 with TRBJ2-3; D call uncertain. CDR3 length: 14 amino acids. In germline, CDR1 is SNHLY, CDR2 FYNNEI. The CDR3 nucleotides read TGTGCCAGTAGTGTAAGCGCTCGGACAGATACGCAGTATTAT. This translates into CASSVSARTDTQYY.

This clonotype appeared once. At one end, the junction sequence differs from germline, possibly due to a read error. The chain joins TRBV24-1 to TRBJ2-5; D call uncertain. CDR1 is KGHDR, CDR2 SFDVKD, per germline. CDR3 length: 13 residues. CDR3 sequence reads: CATSPCGQETQYF. The CDR3 DNA follows: TGTGCAACCAGCCCTTGCGGTCAAGAGACCCAGTACTTC.

The V and J genes are TRBV6-5 and TRBJ2-2, with TRBD1 matching over 9 bases. Germline V gives CDR1 MNHEY, CDR2 SVGAGI. The CDR3 is made up of 16 amino acids. Losses at the gene ends were 3 bases for V and 9 bases for J; bases not matched to a gene: 11. DNA of the CDR3: TGTGCCAGCAGTTATTATTGGACAGGGGCGTTATGGGAGCTGTTTTTT. Protein: CASSYYWTGALWELFF.

The genes are TRBV20-1 and TRBJ2-7; 7 positions agree with TRBD1. Germline values: CDR1 DFQATT, CDR2 SNEGSKA (reference sequence). The CDR3 length is 12 residues. The CDR3 nucleotides read TGCAATGCGAGGGACAGACCCTACGAGGAATACTTC. Translated: CNARDRPYEEYF.

As regards this clonotype: One junction end does not reproduce the germline sequence, and a read error may be involved. This rearrangement joins TRBV11-3 to TRBJ2-7; D remains ambiguous. In germline, CDR1 is SGHNT, CDR2 YENEEA. There are 13 residues in the CDR3. DNA for the CDR3: TGTGCGAGCAGCTTAGATCGCTGCTACGAGCAGTACTTC. Its translation: CASSLDRCYEQYF.

This clonotype occurred many times. The chain recombines TRBV6-2 or TRBV6-3 with TRBJ2-7; TRBD2 agrees at 10 bases. Trimming removed 4 bases from V and 0 bases from J; junction bases left unmatched: 6. The CDR3 covers 16 residues. Germline-derived CDR1 and CDR2 are MNHEY and SVGEGT. The CDR3 DNA is TGTGCCAGCAGTTCCTATAGCGGGAGGCCCTCCTACGAGCAGTACTTC. It yields the protein CASSSYSGRPSYEQYF.

A remark on this clonotype: Mismatch with germline at one junction end may stem from a read error. This chain uses TRBV6-1 with TRBJ2-7; 7 bases line up with TRBD2. The CDR3 is 16 residues long. CDR1 is MNHNS and CDR2 is SASEGT in the germline V gene. CDR3 amino acids: CARSGAGAESSYEQYF. The CDR3 nucleotides are TGTGCCAGGAGTGGGGCGGGAGCCGAAAGCTCCTACGAGCAGTACTTC.

Note on this clonotype: This could be a read error, since a much larger clone is one nucleotide away. This chain connects TRBV5-1 to TRBJ2-7, with 12 bases lining up with TRBD2. Trimming removed 4 bases from V and 3 bases from J; junction bases left unmatched: 5. The CDR3 is 15 amino acids. Germline V gene lookup returns CDR1 SGHRS and CDR2 YFSETQ. The CDR3 DNA reads TGCGCCAGCAGCGAACTGACTAGCGGGGGCTACGAGCAGTACTTC. Encoded protein: CASSELTSGGYEQYF.

The table lists this clonotype with a count of one. A much larger clone lies a single base off, so this may be a read error. V and J are TRBV20-1 and TRBJ2-4; D is perhaps TRBD1 or TRBD2 (6 bases each). V lost 5 bases and J 1 base, leaving 27 bases between the germline ends. The CDR3 runs to 19 residues. Germline CDR1 is DFQATT and CDR2 is SNEGSKA (reference sequence). CDR3 amino acids: CSACGVASFQGGAKNIQYF. The CDR3 bases are TGCAGTGCTTGCGGAGTGGCTAGCTTCCAAGGGGGGGCCAAAAACATTCAGTACTTC.

The rearrangement links TRBV11-2 to TRBJ2-3; D possibly matches TRBD1 or TRBD2 (5 bases each). The germline V and J ends were trimmed by 2 bases and 2 bases, with 11 bases remaining between them. There are 15 residues in the CDR3. The germline gives CDR1 SGHAT, CDR2 FQNNGV. This CDR3 reads CASSLQGAPTDTQYF. The DNA of the CDR3 is TGTGCCAGCAGCTTACAGGGAGCCCCCACAGATACGCAGTATTTT. The complete variable domain, with remaining parts taken from reference TRBV11-2 and TRBJ2-3, reads EAGVAQSPRYKIIEKRQSVAFWCNPISGHATLYWYQQILGQGPKLLIQFQNNGVVDDSQLPKDRFSAERLKGVDSTLKIQPAKLEDSAVYLCASSLQGAPTDTQYFGPGTRLTVL.

As concerns this clonotype: This CDR3 is missing its conserved last phenylalanine or tryptophan, likely due to a read error. The chain carries TRBV11-1 and TRBJ2-7; 9 bases line up with TRBD1. The V and J ends lost 6 bases and 5 bases, in that order; junction bases with no gene match: 5. The CDR3 is made up of 13 amino acids. In germline, CDR1 is SGHAT, CDR2 FQDESV (reference sequence). This CDR3 is CASSPQGADEQYI. DNA for the CDR3: TGTGCCAGCAGTCCACAGGGGGCGGACGAGCAGTACATC.

This clonotype was detected a few times. The CDR3 coding sequence is TGTGCCAGCAGCTTAAACCCCGGGGAGCGTGCTTTCTTT. Translation: CASSLNPGERAFF. This chain joins TRBV11-1 and TRBJ1-1; D not certain. Germline CDR1 is SGHAT and CDR2 is FQDESV (reference sequence). This CDR3 spans 13 amino acids. V was pared by 2 bases and J by 11 bases, with 15 bases between.

This rearrangement joins TRBV27 to TRBJ2-4; D is possibly TRBD2 (5 bases). Germline values: CDR1 MNHEY, CDR2 SMNVEV (reference sequence). V was trimmed by 2 bases and J by 2 bases, leaving 16 bases between them. The CDR3 is 17 residues long. This CDR3 is CASSLKFLADTKNIQYF. For the CDR3, the DNA is TGTGCCAGCAGTTTAAAGTTTCTAGCCGACACCAAAAACATTCAGTACTTC.

As for this clonotype: A much larger clone sits a single nucleotide away, making a read error possible. The V gene is TRBV20-1, the J gene TRBJ2-5; D uncertain. Trimming removed 1 base at V and 11 bases at J, with 11 bases between. CDR1 and CDR2 from the germline V gene are DFQATT and SNEGSKA (reference sequence). The CDR3 totals 11 residues. This CDR3 reads CSARAQEKQYF. In DNA, the CDR3 is TGCAGTGCTAGAGCCCAAGAGAAACAGTACTTC.